This T cell receptor (beta chain) stems from a study of PD-1 blockade in classical Hodgkin lymphoma (dated by TCRdb to 2018 to 2020). With respect to the entire study: Nivolumab dosing was 3 mg/kg intravenously every 2 weeks, continuing until either disease progression or unacceptable toxicity. The study used TCR beta sequencing and CyTOF to define a peripheral blood immune signature of response to PD-1 blockade in classical Hodgkin lymphoma. What the work shows at the level of the full study, not this receptor alone: The study covered only a single clinical trial cohort, and the causes of the repertoire differences, possibly disease activity or prior therapy, were still not defined. Baseline TCR diversity was reported to be lower in newly diagnosed patients than in healthy donors, and even lower in relapsed/refractory patients. A significant rise by C4D1 was seen in CD4+ but not CD8+ TCR diversity (p=0.0027 vs p=0.16), with the rise being most apparent in complete responders (p=0.02). Lower diversity was seen in patients whose nivolumab began less than 1 year after ASCT, and these patients were left out of later analyses so that immune reconstitution would not confound the results. Trial patients with a complete response had baseline diversity similar to that of newly diagnosed patients, while partial responders and progressors had significantly lower diversity.

Turning to this clone: What antigen it recognizes has not been identified. No base quality information exists; no much larger clone differs at one position.

The time point label here, explained by the study, means: cycle 2 day 1 (C2D1) of nivolumab. Every trial patient had relapsed following autologous stem cell transplantation, and prior brentuximab vedotin exposure was what differed among cohorts A, B and C. The trial cohort was composed of approximately 56 patients with relapsed/refractory classical Hodgkin lymphoma, for whom complete response, partial response or progressive disease was recorded as best overall response. In the multi-cohort phase II CheckMate 205 trial, trial patients received single-agent nivolumab. Best overall response was determined by an independent review committee according to the 2007 International Working Group response criteria. Trial PBMCs were collected just before the start of nivolumab (C1D1) and during therapy at cycle 2 day 1 and cycle 4 day 1. Peripheral blood was collected in 8 mL Vacutainer Cell Preparation Tubes, from which PBMCs were isolated by centrifugation and then cryopreserved.

The CDR3 runs 14 residues from the cysteine to the phenylalanine. CDR3 DNA is the only sequence kept; it has 42 bases, read in frame from the first base. Reading the germline V gene (reference sequence) gives CDR1 SGHAT and CDR2 FQDESV. A distance of 10 bases separates the germline ends of V and J, which lose 1 base and 4 bases respectively. The Qiagen DNeasy kit was used to extract genomic DNA from unsorted PBMCs and from the negatively selected CD4+ and CD8+ fractions. TCR beta CDR3 regions were subjected to amplification by immunoSEQ multiplex PCR with primers that anneal to V and J segments. A synthetic immune receptor repertoire was used to minimize amplification bias, and any residual bias was removed computationally once sequencing was done. Per the authors' processing: Custom Python scripts were used to quantify repertoire diversity as the Shannon entropy index. Unsorted, CD4+ and CD8+ repertoires were analyzed separately, except in combined analyses where CD4+ and CD8+ sequences were merged in silico. A clone was considered expanded if an increase in frequency of at least 2-fold after treatment relative to C1D1 was found, and a pseudocount of 0.5 was applied to clones undetected at baseline. Clones with 0 or 1 copy at C1D1 were classified as singleton clones, and clones with 2 or more copies were classified as non-singleton clones. By matching protein sequences in sorted samples from the same patient, clones expanded in unsorted samples were annotated as CD4+, CD8+ or unknown. Wilcoxon tests were applied to paired samples to test diversity changes from C1D1 to C4D1. In its TCRdb copy, this immuneACCESS table keeps in-frame sequences only and misses some clones. Where compared with another copy, unresolved V genes explain less than half of these, and the others have no known cause. D and trimming come from the DNA, and the V and J calls and clone size come from that table. Within this sample are approximately 150,000 clones, with 78% of them counted one time only. Roughly 8.4% of the sample comes from the top ten.

Here the chain combines TRBV11-1 and TRBJ2-5; no D gene can be assigned with confidence. The TCR sequence derives from a human donor with classical Hodgkin lymphoma. The sample here was peripheral blood mononuclear cells (PBMCs), taken before the second cycle of nivolumab. The base sequence is TGTGCCAGCAGCTTAGGTCGCACATCAGAGACCCAGTACTTC. Its translation reads: CASSLGRTSETQYF.